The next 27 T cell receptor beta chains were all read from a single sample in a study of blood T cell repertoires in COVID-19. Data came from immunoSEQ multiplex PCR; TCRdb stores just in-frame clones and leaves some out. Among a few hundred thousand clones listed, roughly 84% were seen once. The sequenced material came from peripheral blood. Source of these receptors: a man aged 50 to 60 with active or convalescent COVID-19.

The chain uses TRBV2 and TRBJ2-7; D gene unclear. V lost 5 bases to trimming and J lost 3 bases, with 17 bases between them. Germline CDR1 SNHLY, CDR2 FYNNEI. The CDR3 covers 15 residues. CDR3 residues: CASSQLVSRHYEQYF. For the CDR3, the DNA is TGTGCCAGCAGTCAACTCGTCTCGCGGCACTACGAGCAGTACTTC. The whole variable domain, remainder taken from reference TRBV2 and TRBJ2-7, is EPEVTQTPSHQVTQMGQEVILRCVPISNHLYFYWYRQILGQKVEFLVSFYNNEISEKSEIFDDQFSVERPDGSNFTLKIRSTKLEDSAMYFCASSQLVSRHYEQYFGPGTRLTVT.

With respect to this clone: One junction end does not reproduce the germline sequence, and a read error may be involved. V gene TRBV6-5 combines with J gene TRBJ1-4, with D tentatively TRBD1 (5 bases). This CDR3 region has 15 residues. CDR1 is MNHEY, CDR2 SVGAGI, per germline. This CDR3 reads CASSYVVDSFEKLFF. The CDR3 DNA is TGTGCCAGTAGTTACGTCGTCGACAGTTTTGAAAAACTGTTTTTT.

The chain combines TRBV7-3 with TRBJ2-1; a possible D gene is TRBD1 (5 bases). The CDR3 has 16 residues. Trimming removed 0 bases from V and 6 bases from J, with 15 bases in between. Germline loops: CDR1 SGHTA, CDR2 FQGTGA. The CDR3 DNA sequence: TGTGCCAGCAGCTTAACTAAGGGGCCCCCGGGCAATGAGCAGTTCTTC. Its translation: CASSLTKGPPGNEQFF.

The CDR3 loop is CASSGDFYSPLHF. As DNA, the CDR3 is TGTGCCAGCAGTGGGGACTTTTATTCACCCCTCCACTTT. The chain recombines TRBV27 with TRBJ1-6; D is possibly TRBD1 (5 bases). V shed 5 bases and J shed 8 bases, with 10 bases lying between them. This CDR3 contains 13 residues. The V gene's germline CDR1 is MNHEY and CDR2 SMNVEV (reference sequence).

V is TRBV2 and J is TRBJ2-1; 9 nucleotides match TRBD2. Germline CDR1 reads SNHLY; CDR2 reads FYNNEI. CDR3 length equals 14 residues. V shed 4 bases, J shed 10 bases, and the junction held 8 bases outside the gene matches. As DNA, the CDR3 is TGTGCCAGCAGTGTTACGACTAGCGGAGGCGAGCAGTTCTTC. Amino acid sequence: CASSVTTSGGEQFF.

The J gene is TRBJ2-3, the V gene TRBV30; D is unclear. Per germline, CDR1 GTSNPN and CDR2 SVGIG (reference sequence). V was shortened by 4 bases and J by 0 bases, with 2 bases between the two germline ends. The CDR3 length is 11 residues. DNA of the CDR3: TGTGCCTGGACTAGCACAGATACGCAGTATTTT. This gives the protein CAWTSTDTQYF.

The DNA of the CDR3 is TGTGCCAGCAGAAGGGACAGATACACTGAAGCTTTCTTT. Its translation: CASRRDRYTEAFF. This chain uses TRBV5-6 with TRBJ1-1; 7 bases are a match to TRBD1. The CDR3 is 13 residues long. Trimming at V came to 5 bases and at J to 3 bases, leaving 4 bases not matched to a gene. Per the germline V gene, CDR1 is SGHDT and CDR2 is YYEEEE.

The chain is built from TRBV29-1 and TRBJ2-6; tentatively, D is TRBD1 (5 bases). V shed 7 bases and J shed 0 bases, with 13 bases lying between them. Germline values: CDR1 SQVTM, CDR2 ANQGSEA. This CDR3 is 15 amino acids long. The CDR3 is CSAEQEHSGANVLTF. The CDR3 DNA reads TGCAGCGCCGAACAGGAACACTCTGGGGCCAACGTCCTGACTTTC.

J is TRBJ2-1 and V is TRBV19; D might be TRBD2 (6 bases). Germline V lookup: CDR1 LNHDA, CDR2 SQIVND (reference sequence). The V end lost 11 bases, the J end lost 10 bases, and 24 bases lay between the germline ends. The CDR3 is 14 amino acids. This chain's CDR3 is CASTAGTQLSEQFF. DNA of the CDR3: TGTGCCTCCACAGCAGGGACTCAACTATCGGAGCAGTTCTTC.

CDR3 amino acids: CASSSRGGLAAGELFF. The CDR3, as DNA: TGTGCCAGCAGCTCTAGGGGGGGACTAGCGGCCGGGGAGCTGTTTTTT. The rearrangement joins TRBV7-8 to TRBJ2-2, with 11 bases aligning to TRBD2. This CDR3 comprises 16 residues. V shed 4 bases and J 6 bases; nucleotides not matched to a gene: 7. Germline assignment: CDR1 SGHVS and CDR2 FQNEAQ.

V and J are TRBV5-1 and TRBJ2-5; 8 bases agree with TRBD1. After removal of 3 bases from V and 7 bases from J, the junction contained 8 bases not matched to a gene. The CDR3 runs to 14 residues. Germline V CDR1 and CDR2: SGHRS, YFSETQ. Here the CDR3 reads CASSSYRGLGTQYF. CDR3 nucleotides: TGCGCCAGCAGCTCCTACAGGGGGTTGGGGACCCAGTACTTC.

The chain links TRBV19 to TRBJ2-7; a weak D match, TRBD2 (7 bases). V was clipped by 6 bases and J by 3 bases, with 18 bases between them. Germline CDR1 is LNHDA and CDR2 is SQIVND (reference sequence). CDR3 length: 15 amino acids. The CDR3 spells CASSRYGGPDYEQYF. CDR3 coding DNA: TGTGCCAGTAGCCGATACGGGGGGCCGGACTACGAGCAGTACTTC. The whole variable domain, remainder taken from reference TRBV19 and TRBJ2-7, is DGGITQSPKYLFRKEGQNVTLSCEQNLNHDAMYWYRQDPGQGLRLIYYSQIVNDFQKGDIAEGYSVSREKKESFPLTVTSAQKNPTAFYLCASSRYGGPDYEQYFGPGTRLTVT.

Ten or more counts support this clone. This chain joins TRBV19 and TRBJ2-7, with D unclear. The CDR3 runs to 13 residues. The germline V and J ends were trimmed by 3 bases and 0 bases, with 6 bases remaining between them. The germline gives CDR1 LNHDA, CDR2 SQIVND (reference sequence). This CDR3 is CASSISNSYEQYF. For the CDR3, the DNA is TGTGCCAGTAGTATTTCAAACTCCTACGAGCAGTACTTC.

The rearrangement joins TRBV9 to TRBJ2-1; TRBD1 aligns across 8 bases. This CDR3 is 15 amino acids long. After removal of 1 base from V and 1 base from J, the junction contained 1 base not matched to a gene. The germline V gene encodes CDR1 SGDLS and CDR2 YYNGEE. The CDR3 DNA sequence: TGTGCCAGCAGCGTACAGGGGGCTTCCTACAATGAGCAGTTCTTC. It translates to CASSVQGASYNEQFF.

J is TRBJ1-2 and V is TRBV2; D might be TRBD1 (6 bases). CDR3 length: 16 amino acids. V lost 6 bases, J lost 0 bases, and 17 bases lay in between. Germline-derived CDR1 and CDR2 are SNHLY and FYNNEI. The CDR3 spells CASSPQRGGPNYGYTF. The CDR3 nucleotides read TGTGCCAGCAGCCCTCAACGGGGGGGGCCTAACTATGGCTACACCTTC.

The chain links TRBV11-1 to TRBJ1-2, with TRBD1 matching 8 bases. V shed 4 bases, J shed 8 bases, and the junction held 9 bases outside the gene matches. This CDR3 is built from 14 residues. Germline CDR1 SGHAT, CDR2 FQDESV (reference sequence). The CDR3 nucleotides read TGTGCCAGCAGCTCCGTGACAGGGGCTGGAGGCTACACCTTC. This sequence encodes CASSSVTGAGGYTF.

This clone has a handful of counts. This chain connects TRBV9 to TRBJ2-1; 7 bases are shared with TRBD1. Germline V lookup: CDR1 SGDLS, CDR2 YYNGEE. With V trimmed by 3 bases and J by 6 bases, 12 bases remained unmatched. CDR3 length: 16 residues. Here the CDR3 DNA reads TGTGCCAGCAGCGCCCTGGGGGACAGCCCCAGCAATGAGCAGTTCTTC. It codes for CASSALGDSPSNEQFF.

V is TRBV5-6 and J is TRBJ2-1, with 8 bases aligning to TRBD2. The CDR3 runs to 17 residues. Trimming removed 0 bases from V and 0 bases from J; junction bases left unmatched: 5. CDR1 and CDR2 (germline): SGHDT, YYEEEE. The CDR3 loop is CASSLVGGRSSYNEQFF. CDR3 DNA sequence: TGTGCCAGCAGCTTGGTTGGCGGGAGGAGCTCCTACAATGAGCAGTTCTTC.

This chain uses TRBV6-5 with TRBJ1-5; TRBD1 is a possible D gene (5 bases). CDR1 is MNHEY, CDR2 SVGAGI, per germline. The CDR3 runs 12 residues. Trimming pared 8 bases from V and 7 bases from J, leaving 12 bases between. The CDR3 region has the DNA TGTGCCAGCGGTCCTTCAGGGCAGCCCCAGCATTTT. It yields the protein CASGPSGQPQHF.

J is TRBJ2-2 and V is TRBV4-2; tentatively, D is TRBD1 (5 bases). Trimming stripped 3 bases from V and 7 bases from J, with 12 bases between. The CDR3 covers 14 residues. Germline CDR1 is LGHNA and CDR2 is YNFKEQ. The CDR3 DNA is TGTGCCAGCAGCCAGGCTGGGGCTGGCGGGGAGCTGTTTTTT. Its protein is CASSQAGAGGELFF.

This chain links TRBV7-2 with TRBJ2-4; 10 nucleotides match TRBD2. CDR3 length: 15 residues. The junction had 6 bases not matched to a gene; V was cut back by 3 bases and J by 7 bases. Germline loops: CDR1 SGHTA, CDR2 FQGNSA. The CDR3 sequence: CASSFVGSGGNIQYF. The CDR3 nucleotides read TGTGCCAGCAGCTTTGTGGGTAGCGGGGGGAACATTCAGTACTTC. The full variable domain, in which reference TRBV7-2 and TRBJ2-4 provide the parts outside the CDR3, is GAGVSQSPSNKVTEKGKDVELRCDPISGHTALYWYRQSLGQGLEFLIYFQGNSAPDKSGLPSDRFSAERTGGSVSTLTIQRTQQEDSAVYLCASSFVGSGGNIQYFGAGTRLSVL.

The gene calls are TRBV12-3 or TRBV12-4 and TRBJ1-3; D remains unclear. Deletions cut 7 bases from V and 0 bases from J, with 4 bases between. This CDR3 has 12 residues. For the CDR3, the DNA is TGTGCCAGCATTAACTCTGGAAACACCATATATTTT. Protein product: CASINSGNTIYF.

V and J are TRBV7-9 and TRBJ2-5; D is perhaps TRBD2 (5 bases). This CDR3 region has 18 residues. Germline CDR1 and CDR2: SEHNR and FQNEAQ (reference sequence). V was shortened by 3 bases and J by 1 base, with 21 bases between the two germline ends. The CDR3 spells CASSFVLLRTAAQETQYF. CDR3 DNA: TGTGCCAGCAGCTTCGTACTCTTGCGGACTGCGGCCCAAGAGACCCAGTACTTC.

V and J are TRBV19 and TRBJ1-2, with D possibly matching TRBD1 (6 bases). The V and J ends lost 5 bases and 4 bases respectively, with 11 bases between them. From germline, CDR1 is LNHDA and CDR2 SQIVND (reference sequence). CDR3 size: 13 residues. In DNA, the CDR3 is TGTGCCAGTAGTTCACAGGGAACCTATGGCTACACCTTC. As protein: CASSSQGTYGYTF.

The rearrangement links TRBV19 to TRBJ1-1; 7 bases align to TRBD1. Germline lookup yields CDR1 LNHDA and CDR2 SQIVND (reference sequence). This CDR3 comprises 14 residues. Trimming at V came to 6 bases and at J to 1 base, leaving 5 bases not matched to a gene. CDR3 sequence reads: CASRNRQGNTEAFF. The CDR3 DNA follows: TGTGCCAGTAGGAACCGACAGGGGAACACTGAAGCTTTCTTT. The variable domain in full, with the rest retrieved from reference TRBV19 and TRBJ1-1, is DGGITQSPKYLFRKEGQNVTLSCEQNLNHDAMYWYRQDPGQGLRLIYYSQIVNDFQKGDIAEGYSVSREKKESFPLTVTSAQKNPTAFYLCASRNRQGNTEAFFGQGTRLTVV.

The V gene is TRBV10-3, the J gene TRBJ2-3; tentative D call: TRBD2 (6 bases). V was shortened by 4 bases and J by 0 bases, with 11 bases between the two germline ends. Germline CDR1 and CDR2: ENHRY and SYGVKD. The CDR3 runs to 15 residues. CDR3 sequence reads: CAISVEGLSTDTQYF. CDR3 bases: TGTGCCATCAGTGTTGAGGGACTCAGCACAGATACGCAGTATTTT.

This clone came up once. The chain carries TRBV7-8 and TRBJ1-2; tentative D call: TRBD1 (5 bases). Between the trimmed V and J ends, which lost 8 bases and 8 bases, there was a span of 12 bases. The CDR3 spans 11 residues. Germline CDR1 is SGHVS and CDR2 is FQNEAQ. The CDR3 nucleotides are TGTGCCAGCCTAGGGACTTTCGGCTACACCTTC. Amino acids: CASLGTFGYTF.